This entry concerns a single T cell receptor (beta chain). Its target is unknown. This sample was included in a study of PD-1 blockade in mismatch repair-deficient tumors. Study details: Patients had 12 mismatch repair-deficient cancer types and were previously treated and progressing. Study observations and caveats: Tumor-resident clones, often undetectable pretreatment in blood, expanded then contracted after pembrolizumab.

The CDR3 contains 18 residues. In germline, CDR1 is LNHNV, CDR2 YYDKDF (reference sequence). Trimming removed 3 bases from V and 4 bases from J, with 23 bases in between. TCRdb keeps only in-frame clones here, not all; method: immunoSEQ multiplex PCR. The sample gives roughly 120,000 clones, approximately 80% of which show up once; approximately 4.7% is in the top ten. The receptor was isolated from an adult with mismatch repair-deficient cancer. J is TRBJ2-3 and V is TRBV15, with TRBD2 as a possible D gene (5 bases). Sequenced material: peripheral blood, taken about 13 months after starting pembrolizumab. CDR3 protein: CATSRSHGKRTGADTQYF. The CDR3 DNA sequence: TGTGCCACCAGCAGGTCCCACGGAAAGCGGACCGGGGCAGATACGCAGTATTTT. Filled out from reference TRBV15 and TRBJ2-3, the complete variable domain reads DAMVIQNPRYQVTQFGKPVTLSCSQTLNHNVMYWYQQKSSQAPKLLFHYYDKDFNNEADTPDNFQSRRPNTSFCFLDIRSPGLGDTAMYLCATSRSHGKRTGADTQYFGPGTRLTVL.